The clone carrying this TCR beta chain was counted once. It was during active infection that Seattle patients were enrolled and then longitudinally followed. This sample was taken from a study of blood T cell repertoires in COVID-19. Study context: PBMCs, B-cell-depleted T cells, or T cells provided the cDNA or gDNA that made up the material.

Per germline, CDR1 KGHDR and CDR2 SFDVKD. Trimming took off 6 bases at V and 0 bases at J, with 10 bases between the two ends. The CDR3 is made up of 15 amino acids. Original processing notes: Reference gene primer amplification in the assay estimated nucleated cell counts. The repertoire was sequenced with immunoSEQ multiplex PCR; TCRdb's copy has only in-frame clones and lacks some. The DNA gave D and trimming, while V, J and clone size come from that table. The table has about 370,000 clones, roughly 90% seen once. This TCR was sampled from a woman aged 25 to 45 with COVID-19, enrolled during active disease. Sequencing was carried out using peripheral blood. This chain links TRBV24-1 with TRBJ2-2; weak D call: TRBD1 (6 bases). The CDR3 sequence: CATSRTDANTGELFF. In DNA, the CDR3 is TGTGCCACCAGTAGGACAGACGCGAACACCGGGGAGCTGTTTTTT.